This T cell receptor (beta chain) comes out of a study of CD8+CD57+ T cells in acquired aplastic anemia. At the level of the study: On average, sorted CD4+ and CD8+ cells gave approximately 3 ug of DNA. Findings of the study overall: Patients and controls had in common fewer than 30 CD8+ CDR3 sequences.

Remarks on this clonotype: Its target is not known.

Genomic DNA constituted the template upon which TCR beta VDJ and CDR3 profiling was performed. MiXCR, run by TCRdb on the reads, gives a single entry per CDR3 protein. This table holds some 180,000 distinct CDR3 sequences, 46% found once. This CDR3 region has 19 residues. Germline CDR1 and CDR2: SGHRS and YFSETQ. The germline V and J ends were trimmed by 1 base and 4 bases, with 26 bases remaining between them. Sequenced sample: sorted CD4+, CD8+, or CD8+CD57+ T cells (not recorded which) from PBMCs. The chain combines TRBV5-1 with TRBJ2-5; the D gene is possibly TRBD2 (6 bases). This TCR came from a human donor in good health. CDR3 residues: CASSLFRHGTPLLGETQYF. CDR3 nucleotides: TGCGCCAGCAGCTTGTTCAGGCACGGGACTCCGTTATTGGGAGAGACCCAGTACTTC. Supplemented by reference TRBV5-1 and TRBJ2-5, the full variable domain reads KAGVTQTPRYLIKTRGQQVTLSCSPISGHRSVSWYQQTPGQGLQFLFEYFSETQRNKGNFPGRFSGRQFSNSRSEMNVSTLELGDSALYLCASSLFRHGTPLLGETQYFGPGTRLLVL.